The rows below give T cell receptor beta chains drawn from one sample of a study of T cells in localized non-small cell lung cancer. Some clones are missing from TCRdb's copy, which holds only in-frame ones; the method was immunoSEQ multiplex PCR. This table holds around 5,000 clones, 28% found once. This sample comprised lung tumor tissue, obtained before any cancer treatment. The receptors shown here come from a man aged 40 to 75 with stage II lung adenocarcinoma. The CDR3 runs from the conserved cysteine through the conserved F or W. The order of the fields is J gene, clone size, D gene, V gene, CDR3 protein, CDR3 DNA. The D gene is left open where the match is weak. Only part of the rows carry a size: once, few, many, or a class if the clone is expanded.

J: TRBJ2-4; size: few; D: NA; V: TRBV6-8; CDR3: CASIAHPSAKNIQYF; DNA: TGTGCCAGCATCGCTCACCCTTCTGCCAAAAACATTCAGTACTTC
J: TRBJ1-1; size: few; D: TRBD1; V: TRBV28; CDR3: CASTVDRGNTEAFF; DNA: TGTGCCAGCACCGTTGACAGGGGGAACACTGAAGCTTTCTTT
J: TRBJ1-2; size: few; D: NA; V: TRBV11-3; CDR3: CASSLASGPIYGYTF; DNA: TGTGCCAGCAGCTTGGCCTCGGGCCCAATCTATGGCTACACCTTC
J: TRBJ1-1; size: NA; D: NA; V: TRBV12-5; CDR3: CASGLGSFMNTEAFF; DNA: TGTGCTAGTGGTTTGGGCTCCTTCATGAACACTGAAGCTTTCTTT
J: TRBJ2-7; size: few; D: NA; V: TRBV11-3; CDR3: CASSLESGPYEQYF; DNA: TGTGCCAGCAGCTTAGAATCCGGGCCGTACGAGCAGTACTTC
J: TRBJ2-3; size: NA; D: TRBD1; V: TRBV28; CDR3: CASSSGQGTDTQYF; DNA: TGTGCCAGCAGTTCGGGACAGGGGACAGATACGCAGTATTTT
J: TRBJ2-5; size: few; D: NA; V: TRBV11-3; CDR3: CASSPVQGLGETQYF; DNA: TGTGCCAGCAGTCCCGTCCAGGGGCTCGGGGAGACCCAGTACTTC
J: TRBJ2-1; size: few; D: TRBD2; V: TRBV9; CDR3: CASSVEREAAYNEQFF; DNA: TGTGCCAGCAGCGTAGAACGGGAGGCCGCCTACAATGAGCAGTTCTTC
J: TRBJ2-1; size: few; D: NA; V: TRBV11-3; CDR3: CASSLGQPGDEQFF; DNA: TGTGCCAGCAGCTTAGGGCAACCGGGGGATGAGCAGTTCTTC
J: TRBJ1-2; size: few; D: NA; V: TRBV5-1; CDR3: CASSSGPEVHGYTF; DNA: TGCGCCAGCAGCTCCGGTCCAGAGGTACATGGCTACACCTTC
J: TRBJ2-3; size: NA; D: TRBD1; V: TRBV29-1; CDR3: CSVDGQGGFTDTQYF; DNA: TGCAGCGTTGACGGACAGGGGGGCTTCACAGATACGCAGTATTTT
J: TRBJ1-4; size: few; D: NA; V: TRBV28; CDR3: CASSSPIATNEKLFF; DNA: TGTGCCAGCAGTTCCCCGATTGCAACTAATGAAAAACTGTTTTTT
J: TRBJ1-1; size: medium-sized; D: TRBD1; V: TRBV9; CDR3: CASSDRPQGEAEAFF; DNA: TGTGCCAGCAGTGATCGGCCCCAGGGGGAGGCCGAAGCTTTCTTT
J: TRBJ2-1; size: NA; D: TRBD2; V: TRBV9; CDR3: CASSPFRGGSSYNEQFF; DNA: TGTGCCAGCAGCCCCTTTCGGGGCGGGAGCTCCTACAATGAGCAGTTCTTC
J: TRBJ2-7; size: NA; D: NA; V: TRBV28; CDR3: CASSAHRVSSYEQYF; DNA: TGTGCCAGCAGTGCCCATAGGGTTAGCTCCTACGAGCAGTACTTC
J: TRBJ2-3; size: NA; D: TRBD2; V: TRBV6-8; CDR3: CASRLTSGRADTQYF; DNA: TGTGCCAGCAGACTGACTAGCGGGAGGGCAGATACGCAGTATTTT
J: TRBJ2-3; size: few; D: TRBD2; V: TRBV29-1; CDR3: CSVEDGLAGWADTQYF; DNA: TGCAGCGTTGAAGACGGACTAGCGGGTTGGGCAGATACGCAGTATTTT
J: TRBJ2-1; size: NA; D: NA; V: TRBV7-1; CDR3: CASSLGTSYNEQFF; DNA: TGTGCCAGCAGCCTGGGGACTTCCTACAATGAGCAGTTCTTC
J: TRBJ2-4; size: few; D: NA; V: TRBV6-8; CDR3: CASSGGLIGGIQYF; DNA: TGTGCCAGCAGTGGGGGACTAATAGGGGGCATTCAGTACTTC
J: TRBJ2-7; size: few; D: TRBD1; V: TRBV6-8; CDR3: CATSGTGGYEQYF; DNA: TGTGCCACCTCCGGGACAGGGGGCTACGAGCAGTACTTC
J: TRBJ1-1; size: NA; D: TRBD1; V: TRBV29-1; CDR3: CSVRAGDRGTEAFF; DNA: TGCAGCGTTAGAGCCGGTGACAGGGGCACTGAAGCTTTCTTT
J: TRBJ2-2; size: NA; D: NA; V: TRBV5-1; CDR3: CASSLDWGTGELFF; DNA: TGCGCCAGCAGCTTGGACTGGGGGACCGGGGAGCTGTTTTTT
J: TRBJ2-6; size: NA; D: NA; V: TRBV9; CDR3: CASSAHLGGANVLTF; DNA: TGTGCCAGCAGCGCCCACCTCGGAGGGGCCAACGTCCTGACTTTC
J: TRBJ2-1; size: few; D: TRBD1; V: TRBV6-8; CDR3: CAISGDRGDEQFF; DNA: TGTGCCATCAGTGGCGACAGGGGGGATGAGCAGTTCTTC
J: TRBJ1-1; size: NA; D: NA; V: TRBV9; CDR3: CASKPWADQNTEAFF; DNA: TGTGCCAGCAAGCCGTGGGCAGATCAGAACACTGAAGCTTTCTTT
J: TRBJ2-5; size: once; D: TRBD2; V: TRBV14; CDR3: CASSQDGGRASETQYF; DNA: TGTGCCAGCAGCCAAGACGGCGGGAGGGCCTCGGAGACCCAGTACTTC
J: TRBJ2-5; size: few; D: TRBD2; V: TRBV25-1; CDR3: CASSSPGLAGVQYF; DNA: TGTGCCAGCAGTTCACCGGGACTAGCGGGGGTCCAGTACTTC
J: TRBJ2-7; size: few; D: NA; V: TRBV5-1; CDR3: CASSLGNVNYEQYF; DNA: TGCGCCAGCAGCTTGGGCAACGTGAACTACGAGCAGTACTTC
J: TRBJ2-1; size: NA; D: TRBD2; V: TRBV6-8; CDR3: CASSALAGGGEQFF; DNA: TGTGCCAGCAGTGCCTTGGCGGGAGGAGGTGAGCAGTTCTTC
J: TRBJ2-3; size: few; D: NA; V: TRBV11-1; CDR3: CASSQDAMGAGADTQYF; DNA: TGTGCCAGCAGCCAAGACGCAATGGGGGCGGGGGCAGATACGCAGTATTTT